The entry below describes one TCR beta chain. This entry is derived from a study of control samples from healthy donors and cancer patients. Generated by immunoSEQ multiplex PCR, the TCRdb table keeps only in-frame clones and is missing some. The sample lists some 79,000 clones; 87% were seen once. This CDR3 has 15 residues. J lost 9 bases, V lost 4 bases, and 11 bases had no gene match. Germline CDR1 reads GTSNPN; CDR2 reads SVGIG (reference sequence). V is TRBV30 and J is TRBJ1-6; 8 nucleotides line up with TRBD1. The sample comprised blood. This TCR derives from a woman aged 50 to 60 in good health. CDR3 in DNA: TGTGCCTGGACGAGCAGGGGGCGCGATTCTTCACCCCTCCACTTT. This gives the protein CAWTSRGRDSSPLHF.